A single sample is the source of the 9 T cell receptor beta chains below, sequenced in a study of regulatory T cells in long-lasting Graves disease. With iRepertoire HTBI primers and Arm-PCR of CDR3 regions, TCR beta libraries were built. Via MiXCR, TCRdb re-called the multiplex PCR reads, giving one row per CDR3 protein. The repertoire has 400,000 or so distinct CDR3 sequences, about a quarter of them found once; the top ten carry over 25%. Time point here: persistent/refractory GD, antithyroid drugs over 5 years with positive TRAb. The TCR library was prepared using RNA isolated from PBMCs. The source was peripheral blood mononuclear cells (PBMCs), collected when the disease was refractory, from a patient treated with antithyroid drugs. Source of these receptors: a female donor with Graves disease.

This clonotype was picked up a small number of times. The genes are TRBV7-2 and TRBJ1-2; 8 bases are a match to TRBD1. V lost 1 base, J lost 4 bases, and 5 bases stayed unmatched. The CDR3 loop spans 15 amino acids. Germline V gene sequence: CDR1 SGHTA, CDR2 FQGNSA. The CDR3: CASSLGRGQGYGYTF. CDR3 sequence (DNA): TGTGCCAGCAGCTTAGGCAGGGGGCAAGGCTATGGCTACACCTTC. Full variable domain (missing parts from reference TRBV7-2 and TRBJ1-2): GAGVSQSPSNKVTEKGKDVELRCDPISGHTALYWYRQSLGQGLEFLIYFQGNSAPDKSGLPSDRFSAERTGGSVSTLTIQRTQQEDSAVYLCASSLGRGQGYGYTFGSGTRLTVV.

CDR3 loop: CSARDLTGGYGYTF. The DNA of the CDR3 is TGCAGTGCTAGAGATCTGACAGGAGGGTATGGCTACACCTTC. The chain couples TRBV20-1 to TRBJ1-2, with D possibly being TRBD1 (6 bases). Per germline, CDR1 DFQATT and CDR2 SNEGSKA (reference sequence). The CDR3 has 14 amino acids. V shed 0 bases and J shed 5 bases, with 13 bases lying between them.

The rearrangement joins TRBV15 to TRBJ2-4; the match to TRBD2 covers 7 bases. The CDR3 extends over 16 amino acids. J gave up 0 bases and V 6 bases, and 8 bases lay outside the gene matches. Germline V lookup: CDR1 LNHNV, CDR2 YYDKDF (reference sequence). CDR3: CATRAKAGLAKNIQYF. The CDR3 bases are TGTGCCACCAGGGCGAAAGCGGGACTAGCCAAAAACATTCAGTACTTC.

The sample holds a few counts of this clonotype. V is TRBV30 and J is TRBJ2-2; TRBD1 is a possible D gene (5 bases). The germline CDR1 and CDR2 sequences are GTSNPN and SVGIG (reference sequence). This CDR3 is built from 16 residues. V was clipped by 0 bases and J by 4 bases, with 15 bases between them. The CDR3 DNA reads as TGTGCCTGGAGTGTAAGGTGGGGCTTCGCCACCGGGGAGCTGTTTTTT. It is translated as CAWSVRWGFATGELFF.

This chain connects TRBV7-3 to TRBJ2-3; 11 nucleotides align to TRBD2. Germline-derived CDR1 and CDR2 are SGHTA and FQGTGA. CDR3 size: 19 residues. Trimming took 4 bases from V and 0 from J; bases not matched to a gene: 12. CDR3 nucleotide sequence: TGTGCCAGCAGCTCAACTAGCGGGAGAATTGATTGGAGCACAGATACGCAGTATTTT. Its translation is CASSSTSGRIDWSTDTQYF.

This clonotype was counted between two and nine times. CDR3: CASSGRDRSSETQYF. The DNA for the CDR3 is TGTGCCAGCAGCGGTCGGGACCGGTCTTCGGAGACCCAGTACTTC. The gene calls are TRBV7-9 and TRBJ2-4; D might be TRBD1 or TRBD2, each matching 5 bases. The J call may be incorrect, as the DNA end agrees better with TRBJ2-5. Germline CDR1 and CDR2: SEHNR and FQNEAQ (reference sequence). The CDR3 sequence is 15 residues long.

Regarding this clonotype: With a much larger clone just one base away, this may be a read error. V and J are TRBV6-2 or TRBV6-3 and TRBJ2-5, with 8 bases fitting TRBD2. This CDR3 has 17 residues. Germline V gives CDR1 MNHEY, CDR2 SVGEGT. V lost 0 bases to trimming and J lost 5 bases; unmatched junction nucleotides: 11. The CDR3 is CASSYSGGTSLGETQYF. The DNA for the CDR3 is TGTGCCAGCAGTTACTCAGGAGGGACTAGTCTTGGGGAGACCCAGTACTTC.

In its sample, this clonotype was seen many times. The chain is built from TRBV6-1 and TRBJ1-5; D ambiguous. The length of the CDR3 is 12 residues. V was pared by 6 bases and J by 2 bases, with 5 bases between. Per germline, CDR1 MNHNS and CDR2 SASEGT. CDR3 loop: CASREGNQPQHF. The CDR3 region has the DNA TGTGCCAGCAGGGAGGGCAATCAGCCCCAGCATTTT.

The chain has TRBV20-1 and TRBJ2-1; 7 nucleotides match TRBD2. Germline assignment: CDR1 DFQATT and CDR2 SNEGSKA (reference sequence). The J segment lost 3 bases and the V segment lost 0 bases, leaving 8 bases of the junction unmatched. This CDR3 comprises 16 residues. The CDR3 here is CSAREGEGGRYNEQFF. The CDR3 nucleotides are TGCAGTGCTAGAGAGGGAGAGGGAGGGCGCTACAATGAGCAGTTCTTC.